This T cell receptor (beta chain) was documented in a study of T cell clones after liver transplantation. Profiled with immunoSEQ multiplex PCR; TCRdb holds only in-frame clones, not every one. The table has some 75,000 clones, 75% to 85% seen once. Germline loops: CDR1 SGHRS, CDR2 YFSETQ. The ends lost 1 base at V and 2 bases at J; junction bases unmatched: 1. This CDR3 is 14 amino acids long. This rearrangement joins TRBV5-1 to TRBJ2-3; 7 bases match TRBD2. The TCR sequence derives from a human donor who received a liver transplant. Specimen: CD4+ T cells from blood, collected before liver transplant. CDR3 residues: CASSLRDYTDTQYF. In DNA form, the CDR3 reads TGCGCCAGCAGCTTGAGGGACTACACAGATACGCAGTATTTT.